The T cell receptor (beta chain) under discussion was sequenced for a study of immune cell composition in non-small cell lung cancer. Turning to this clone: The antigen is undetermined.

Findings of the study overall: Tumour-associated clones >0.5% occurred in about a third of adenocarcinomas, less than 80% of squamous. Shared sequences between tumour-reactive and dominant in vivo clones were not proven. Tumour TCR-beta clonality was not significantly tied to smoking pack-years.

Repertoires were generated with immunoSEQ multiplex PCR, while TCRdb's copy carries only in-frame clones and drops some. The sample contains about 5,200 clones, less than 75% of which appear only once. V lost 4 bases to trimming and J lost 4 bases, with 17 bases between them. The CDR3 has 15 amino acids. Germline V gene data show CDR1 as SGDLS and CDR2 as YYNGEE. The TCR originated in a human donor with non-small cell lung cancer. This chain connects TRBV9 to TRBJ1-2; D gene unclear. Sequenced sample: lung tumor tissue. CDR3 region: CASSTRSLGGYGYTF. In nucleotides, the CDR3 is TGTGCCAGCAGCACACGGAGTCTCGGAGGCTATGGCTACACCTTC.